The 6 T cell receptor beta chains reported below all come from one sample, sequenced in a study of CD8 T cells in ankylosing spondylitis. One entry per CDR3 protein results from TCRdb running MiXCR on the 5' RACE reads. The repertoire holds approximately 130,000 distinct CDR3 sequences, with approximately 9.7% as singletons. The sample comprised blood, either unsorted or a sorted T cell fraction (not recorded which). The receptor set was obtained from a male donor with ankylosing spondylitis or in good health (not recorded which).

This clonotype appeared many times. J is TRBJ2-3 and V is TRBV5-1, with 8 nucleotides matching TRBD2. This CDR3 has 14 amino acids. Germline V gene data show CDR1 as SGHRS and CDR2 as YFSETQ. The ends lost 2 bases at V and 4 bases at J; junction bases unmatched: 3. The CDR3 loop reads CASSFSSGADTQYF. For the CDR3, the DNA is TGCGCCAGCAGCTTTAGTAGCGGGGCAGATACGCAGTATTTT. The entire variable domain, with the rest obtained from reference TRBV5-1 and TRBJ2-3, is as follows: KAGVTQTPRYLIKTRGQQVTLSCSPISGHRSVSWYQQTPGQGLQFLFEYFSETQRNKGNFPGRFSGRQFSNSRSEMNVSTLELGDSALYLCASSFSSGADTQYFGPGTRLTVL.

This clonotype has a handful of counts. This chain uses TRBV2 with TRBJ2-1; tentatively, D is TRBD1 (6 bases). The CDR3 has 13 amino acids. V lost 6 bases, J lost 7 bases, and 13 bases lay in between. The germline gives CDR1 SNHLY, CDR2 FYNNEI. CDR3: CASRRDQGNEQFF. CDR3 sequence (DNA): TGTGCCAGCAGAAGGGACCAGGGGAATGAGCAGTTCTTC.

The table lists this clonotype with many counts. The V gene is TRBV20-1, the J gene TRBJ2-1, with TRBD2 matching 7 bases. Germline V lookup: CDR1 DFQATT, CDR2 SNEGSKA (reference sequence). This CDR3 has 16 residues. The V gene end was trimmed by 1 base and the J gene end by 0 bases; junction bases not matched to a gene: 6. CDR3 in amino acids: CSARATSVSSYNEQFF. CDR3 nucleotide sequence: TGCAGTGCTAGAGCCACTAGCGTGAGCTCCTACAATGAGCAGTTCTTC.

By sample share, this clonotype is large. This chain connects TRBV7-8 to TRBJ2-6; D is perhaps TRBD2 (6 bases). The CDR3 extends over 15 amino acids. CDR1 is SGHVS, CDR2 FQNEAQ, per germline. With 4 bases removed from V and 2 bases from J, the gap between germline ends came to 9 bases. CDR3 amino acids: CASSSREAGANVLTF. The CDR3 DNA reads TGTGCCAGCAGCTCGCGGGAAGCTGGGGCCAACGTCCTGACTTTC.

This clonotype was seen many times. J is TRBJ2-1 and V is TRBV29-1; 8 nucleotides match TRBD1. This CDR3 is 13 amino acids long. The germline V gene has CDR1 SQVTM and CDR2 ANQGSEA. V lost 6 bases, J lost 6 bases, and 7 bases stayed unmatched. CDR3 sequence: CSVDYTGGNEQFF. CDR3 in DNA: TGCAGCGTGGACTATACAGGGGGCAATGAGCAGTTCTTC.

This chain connects TRBV7-2 to TRBJ2-3, with 12 positions matching TRBD2. The length of the CDR3 is 15 residues. V lost 5 bases to trimming and J lost 4 bases; unmatched junction nucleotides: 4. CDR1 is SGHTA, CDR2 FQGNSA, per germline. The CDR3 spells CASSLRLAGADTQYF. Here the CDR3 DNA reads TGTGCCAGCAGCCTCCGACTAGCGGGAGCAGATACGCAGTATTTT. The full variable domain, rest sourced from reference TRBV7-2 and TRBJ2-3, is GAGVSQSPSNKVTEKGKDVELRCDPISGHTALYWYRQSLGQGLEFLIYFQGNSAPDKSGLPSDRFSAERTGGSVSTLTIQRTQQEDSAVYLCASSLRLAGADTQYFGPGTRLTVL.